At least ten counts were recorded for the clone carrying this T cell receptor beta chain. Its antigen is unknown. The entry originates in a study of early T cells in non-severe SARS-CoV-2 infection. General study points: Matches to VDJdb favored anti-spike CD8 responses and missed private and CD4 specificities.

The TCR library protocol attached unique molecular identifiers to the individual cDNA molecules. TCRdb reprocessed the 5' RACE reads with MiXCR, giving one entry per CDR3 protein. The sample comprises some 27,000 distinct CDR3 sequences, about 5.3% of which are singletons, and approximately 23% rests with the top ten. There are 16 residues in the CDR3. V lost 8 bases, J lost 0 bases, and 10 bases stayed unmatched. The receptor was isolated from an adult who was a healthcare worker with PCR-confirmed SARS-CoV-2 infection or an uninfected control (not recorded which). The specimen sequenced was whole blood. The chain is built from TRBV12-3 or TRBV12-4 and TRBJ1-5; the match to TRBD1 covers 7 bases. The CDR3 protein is CASSQGRGHSNQPQHF. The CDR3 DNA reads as TGTGCCAGCTCTCAGGGTAGGGGGCATAGCAATCAGCCCCAGCATTTT.